Listed below are T cell receptor beta chains from one sample, sequenced in a study of beta chain features in type 1 diabetes. The data were produced by immunoSEQ multiplex PCR, yet TCRdb's version contains in-frame clones alone and is incomplete. The profile shows 640,000 or so clones, around 15% of them singletons. Sequencing was done on a sample of naive CD4+ T cells from blood. The receptors stem from a man aged 18-30 years with type 1 diabetes. The CDR3 runs from the conserved cysteine through the conserved F or W. The D gene is left open where the match is weak. A clone size is listed for some rows: how often the clone was seen (once, few, many), or a class if it is expanded.

abundance: NA; j_gene: TRBJ2-7; v_gene: TRBV5-6; d_gene: NA; CDR3nt: TGTGCCAGCAGTACTTCCCCGGGGCTCGCCTACGAGCAGTACTTC; CDR3aa: CASSTSPGLAYEQYF
abundance: few; j_gene: TRBJ1-1; v_gene: TRBV29-1; d_gene: NA; CDR3nt: TGCAGCGTTGAAGGACAGATGAACACTGAAGCTTTCTTT; CDR3aa: CSVEGQMNTEAFF
abundance: NA; j_gene: TRBJ1-2; v_gene: TRBV11-2; d_gene: NA; CDR3nt: TGTGCCAGCAGCTTCTCCCGCCGGGGAATGGATGGCTACACCTTC; CDR3aa: CASSFSRRGMDGYTF
abundance: few; j_gene: TRBJ1-5; v_gene: TRBV19; d_gene: NA; CDR3nt: TGTGCCACCGGGGCTTATAGCAATCAGCCCCAGCATTTT; CDR3aa: CATGAYSNQPQHF
abundance: few; j_gene: TRBJ2-4; v_gene: TRBV27; d_gene: NA; CDR3nt: TGTGCCAGCAGTTTATCAGGGTCCAAAAACATTCAGTACTTC; CDR3aa: CASSLSGSKNIQYF
abundance: many; j_gene: TRBJ2-3; v_gene: TRBV30; d_gene: NA; CDR3nt: TGTGCCTGGAGTGTAGGAGATACGCAGTATTTT; CDR3aa: CAWSVGDTQYF
abundance: NA; j_gene: TRBJ1-2; v_gene: TRBV25-1; d_gene: TRBD1; CDR3nt: TGTGCCAGCAGCCGGACAGGCAACTATGGCTACACCTTC; CDR3aa: CASSRTGNYGYTF
abundance: NA; j_gene: TRBJ2-7; v_gene: TRBV5-1; d_gene: NA; CDR3nt: TGCGCCAGCAGCATATGGGACGGTTCCTACGAGCAGTACTTC; CDR3aa: CASSIWDGSYEQYF
abundance: few; j_gene: TRBJ2-7; v_gene: TRBV6-5; d_gene: NA; CDR3nt: TGTGCCAGCAGTTACGCGGCGGGGGCCCCCTACGAGCAGTACTTC; CDR3aa: CASSYAAGAPYEQYF
abundance: NA; j_gene: TRBJ2-3; v_gene: TRBV7-9; d_gene: NA; CDR3nt: TGTGCCAGCGGACGAGGTCCGGGGAGCACAGATACGCAGTATTTT; CDR3aa: CASGRGPGSTDTQYF
abundance: few; j_gene: TRBJ1-3; v_gene: TRBV30; d_gene: TRBD1; CDR3nt: TGTGCCTGGAGTGTTCTGACGACAGGGCTCTCTGGAAACACCATATATTTT; CDR3aa: CAWSVLTTGLSGNTIYF
abundance: few; j_gene: TRBJ1-2; v_gene: TRBV19; d_gene: TRBD1; CDR3nt: TGTGCCAGTAGTCCATCACAGGGGGCTGGCTATGGCTACACCTTC; CDR3aa: CASSPSQGAGYGYTF
abundance: NA; j_gene: TRBJ1-2; v_gene: TRBV25-1; d_gene: TRBD1; CDR3nt: TGTGCCAGCAGTGAACCCGGACAGGGGGCCTATGGCTACACCTTC; CDR3aa: CASSEPGQGAYGYTF
abundance: NA; j_gene: TRBJ1-6; v_gene: TRBV7-9; d_gene: TRBD1; CDR3nt: TGTGCCAGCAGCTTGGGACCACAGGGGGCTTATACACCCCTCCACTTT; CDR3aa: CASSLGPQGAYTPLHF
abundance: NA; j_gene: TRBJ2-4; v_gene: TRBV4-1; d_gene: TRBD2; CDR3nt: TGCGCCAGCAGCCAAGATCGGATGGTCGGGGGGGCGGGAGCCAAAAACATTCAGTACTTC; CDR3aa: CASSQDRMVGGAGAKNIQYF
abundance: NA; j_gene: TRBJ1-5; v_gene: TRBV12-5; d_gene: TRBD1; CDR3nt: TGTGCTAGTGGTTTGTCATGGACAGGGGGAAGCAATCAGCCCCAGCATTTT; CDR3aa: CASGLSWTGGSNQPQHF
abundance: NA; j_gene: TRBJ2-1; v_gene: TRBV30; d_gene: NA; CDR3nt: TGTGCCTGGAGTCGTACAGAGGAGCAGTTCTTC; CDR3aa: CAWSRTEEQFF
abundance: NA; j_gene: TRBJ1-6; v_gene: TRBV2; d_gene: NA; CDR3nt: TGTGCCAGCAGTCCCTCATACTTACCTTCACCCCTCCACTTT; CDR3aa: CASSPSYLPSPLHF
abundance: NA; j_gene: TRBJ1-4; v_gene: TRBV5-6; d_gene: NA; CDR3nt: TGTGCCAGCAGCCGCCCTCGCGCAACTAATGAAAAACTGTTTTTT; CDR3aa: CASSRPRATNEKLFF
abundance: few; j_gene: TRBJ1-1; v_gene: TRBV30; d_gene: NA; CDR3nt: TGTGCCTGGAGACCCCCAGGAGGGTCTACTGAAGCTTTCTTT; CDR3aa: CAWRPPGGSTEAFF
abundance: few; j_gene: TRBJ1-1; v_gene: TRBV29-1; d_gene: NA; CDR3nt: TGCAGCGTTGAAGGGTGGGTCGGGGCCGACACTGAAGCTTTCTTT; CDR3aa: CSVEGWVGADTEAFF
abundance: NA; j_gene: TRBJ1-2; v_gene: TRBV18; d_gene: TRBD1; CDR3nt: TGTGCCAGCTCACCGGGACAGGGGGATAGTTATGGCTACACCTTC; CDR3aa: CASSPGQGDSYGYTF
abundance: few; j_gene: TRBJ2-1; v_gene: TRBV10-3; d_gene: TRBD2; CDR3nt: TGTGCCATCAGTGAGTCGACCGGGACTAGCATCGGTGAGCAGTTCTTC; CDR3aa: CAISESTGTSIGEQFF
abundance: few; j_gene: TRBJ2-1; v_gene: TRBV5-6; d_gene: NA; CDR3nt: TGTGCCAGCAGCTTGTTGGGGGCTCCTCAAAATGAGCAGTTCTTC; CDR3aa: CASSLLGAPQNEQFF
abundance: NA; j_gene: TRBJ2-1; v_gene: TRBV29-1; d_gene: TRBD1; CDR3nt: TGCAGCGCGACGGACAGGGGCAGCGGGTCCTACAATGAGCAGTTCTTC; CDR3aa: CSATDRGSGSYNEQFF
abundance: NA; j_gene: TRBJ2-7; v_gene: TRBV30; d_gene: TRBD1; CDR3nt: TGTGCCTGGAGTGTAGACAGGGAAGACGAGCAGTACTTC; CDR3aa: CAWSVDREDEQYF
abundance: NA; j_gene: TRBJ2-5; v_gene: TRBV18; d_gene: NA; CDR3nt: TGTGCCAGCTCACCATACACAGGCCAAGAGACCCAGTACTTC; CDR3aa: CASSPYTGQETQYF
abundance: few; j_gene: TRBJ1-2; v_gene: TRBV7-3; d_gene: NA; CDR3nt: TGTGCCAGCAGCCCAGGACATGATCGTGGCTACACCTTC; CDR3aa: CASSPGHDRGYTF
abundance: NA; j_gene: TRBJ2-3; v_gene: TRBV18; d_gene: TRBD1; CDR3nt: TGTGCCAGCTCACCACCTCAGGGGGCGACAGATACGCAGTATTTT; CDR3aa: CASSPPQGATDTQYF
abundance: few; j_gene: TRBJ2-1; v_gene: TRBV15; d_gene: TRBD2; CDR3nt: TGTGCCACCAGCAGAGGCGGGGGACCCTACAATGAGCAGTTCTTC; CDR3aa: CATSRGGGPYNEQFF
abundance: once; j_gene: TRBJ1-2; v_gene: TRBV30; d_gene: NA; CDR3nt: TGTGCCTGGACCGCGAACTATGGCTACACCTTC; CDR3aa: CAWTANYGYTF
abundance: few; j_gene: TRBJ1-2; v_gene: TRBV10-3; d_gene: NA; CDR3nt: TGTGCCACCAGGACAGATCAGTATGGCTACACCTTC; CDR3aa: CATRTDQYGYTF
abundance: NA; j_gene: TRBJ2-7; v_gene: TRBV28; d_gene: NA; CDR3nt: TGTGCCAGCATTCCAAGGGCGGCTACAGGCCTCCACGAGCAGTACTTC; CDR3aa: CASIPRAATGLHEQYF
abundance: NA; j_gene: TRBJ2-2; v_gene: TRBV2; d_gene: TRBD2; CDR3nt: TGTGCCAGCAGTGTAGGACTAGCGAACACCGGGGAGCTGTTTTTT; CDR3aa: CASSVGLANTGELFF
abundance: NA; j_gene: TRBJ2-7; v_gene: TRBV14; d_gene: NA; CDR3nt: TGTGCCAGCAGCCAAGATTACGGAGACAGTCCCTACGAGCAGTACTTC; CDR3aa: CASSQDYGDSPYEQYF
abundance: few; j_gene: TRBJ1-4; v_gene: TRBV30; d_gene: NA; CDR3nt: TGTGCCTGGAGCCCGAATGAAAAACTGTTTTTT; CDR3aa: CAWSPNEKLFF
abundance: NA; j_gene: TRBJ2-4; v_gene: TRBV29-1; d_gene: TRBD1; CDR3nt: TGCAGCACCACGGAGGGGACAGGGTGGGACATTCAGTACTTC; CDR3aa: CSTTEGTGWDIQYF
abundance: NA; j_gene: TRBJ2-3; v_gene: TRBV30; d_gene: TRBD2; CDR3nt: TGTGCCTGGGCCCGACTAGCCCTTAGCACAGATACGCAGTATTTT; CDR3aa: CAWARLALSTDTQYF
abundance: NA; j_gene: TRBJ2-5; v_gene: TRBV5-4; d_gene: TRBD2; CDR3nt: TGTGCCAGCAGCTTGGGACTAGCTTATGAGACCCAGTACTTC; CDR3aa: CASSLGLAYETQYF
abundance: NA; j_gene: TRBJ2-7; v_gene: TRBV6-5; d_gene: NA; CDR3nt: TGTGCCAGCAATCGGGGGGCCTCCTCCGAGCAGTACTTC; CDR3aa: CASNRGASSEQYF
abundance: few; j_gene: TRBJ1-4; v_gene: TRBV25-1; d_gene: TRBD1; CDR3nt: TGTGCCAGCAGTGAAACTGTAGGGGGCCTAGATGAAAAACTGTTTTTT; CDR3aa: CASSETVGGLDEKLFF
abundance: few; j_gene: TRBJ2-7; v_gene: TRBV10-3; d_gene: NA; CDR3nt: TGTGCCATCAGTGGTCAGGGTACGGGCTCCTACGAGCAGTACTTC; CDR3aa: CAISGQGTGSYEQYF
abundance: NA; j_gene: TRBJ1-2; v_gene: TRBV7-9; d_gene: NA; CDR3nt: TGTGCTGTGGGGGTAGGAGACTATGGCTACACCTTC; CDR3aa: CAVGVGDYGYTF
abundance: few; j_gene: TRBJ2-3; v_gene: TRBV4-2; d_gene: NA; CDR3nt: TGTGCCAGCAGCCGCGGTGGAGGTAGCGGACGCACAGATACGCAGTATTTT; CDR3aa: CASSRGGGSGRTDTQYF